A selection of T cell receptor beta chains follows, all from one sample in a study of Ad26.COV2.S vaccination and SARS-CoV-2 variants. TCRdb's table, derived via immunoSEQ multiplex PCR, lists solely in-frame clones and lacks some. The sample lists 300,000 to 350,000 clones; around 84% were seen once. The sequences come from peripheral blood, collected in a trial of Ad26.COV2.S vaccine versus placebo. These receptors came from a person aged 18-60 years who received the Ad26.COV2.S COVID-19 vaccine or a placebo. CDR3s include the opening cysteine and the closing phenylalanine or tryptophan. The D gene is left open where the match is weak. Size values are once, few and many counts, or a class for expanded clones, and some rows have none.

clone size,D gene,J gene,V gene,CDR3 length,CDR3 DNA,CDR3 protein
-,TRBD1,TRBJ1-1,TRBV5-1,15,TGCGCCAGCAGCCCGGACAGGGGGATAAACACTGAAGCTTTCTTT,CASSPDRGINTEAFF
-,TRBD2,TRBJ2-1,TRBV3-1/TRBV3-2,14,TGTGCCAGCAGCCACTCGCGGGGGATGAATGAGCAGTTCTTC,CASSHSRGMNEQFF
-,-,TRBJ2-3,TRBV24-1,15,TGTGCCACCAGTGATGGGGGGGGCAGCACAGATACGCAGTATTTT,CATSDGGGSTDTQYF
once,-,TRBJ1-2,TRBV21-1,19,TGTGCCAGCATCCAAAGAAACCCCCACGGGACAGTGGGCTTCTATGGCTACACCTTC,CASIQRNPHGTVGFYGYTF
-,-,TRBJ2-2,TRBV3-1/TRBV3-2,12,TGTGCCAGCAGCCAACTAACCGGGGAGCTGTTTTTT,CASSQLTGELFF
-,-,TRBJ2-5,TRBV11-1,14,TGTGCCAGCAGCCCCGGGGGAACGAAAGAGACCCAGTACTTC,CASSPGGTKETQYF
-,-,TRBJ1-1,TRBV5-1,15,TGCGCCAGCAGCTACAGGGTGGGAATGAACACTGAAGCTTTCTTT,CASSYRVGMNTEAFF
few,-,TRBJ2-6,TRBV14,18,TGTGCCAGCAGCCAATTACGCAGCCTTTCTGTTGGGGCCAACGTCCTGACTTTC,CASSQLRSLSVGANVLTF
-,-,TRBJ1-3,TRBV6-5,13,TGTGCCAGCAAACGGACACGCCAAAACACCATATATTTT,CASKRTRQNTIYF
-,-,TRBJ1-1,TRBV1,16,TGCACCAGCAGCCAAGAAGGCAGGGCCCTTGGCACTGAAGCTTTCTTT,CTSSQEGRALGTEAFF
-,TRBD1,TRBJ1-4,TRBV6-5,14,TGTGCCAGCAGGACAGGGCGTAGGAATGAAAAACTGTTTTTT,CASRTGRRNEKLFF
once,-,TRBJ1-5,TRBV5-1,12,TGCGCCAGCAGGGACAGCAATCAGCCCCAGCATTTT,CASRDSNQPQHF
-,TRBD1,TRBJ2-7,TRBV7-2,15,TGTGCCAGCAGCCAAAAAGGGGGCAGTGTCTACGAGCAGTACTTC,CASSQKGGSVYEQYF
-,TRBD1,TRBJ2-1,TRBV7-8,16,TGTGCCAGCAGGCTGGGGGGGACAGGGCAATACAATGAGCAGTTCTTC,CASRLGGTGQYNEQFF
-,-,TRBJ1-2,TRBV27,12,TGTGCCAGCAGTCCCGGAGACTATGGCTACACCTTC,CASSPGDYGYTF